These T cell receptor beta chains were read from a single sample in a study of T cell repertoires in cytomegalovirus infection. TCRdb redid the calling of the reads with MiXCR, one entry per CDR3 protein. The sample includes more than 400,000 distinct CDR3 sequences, 26% of them seen just once. The sequenced sample consisted of PBMCs. The receptor source for this set is a human donor in good health (CMV status not recorded). Some clones in this sample may be carry-over from other donors' samples. CDR3s include the opening cysteine and the closing phenylalanine or tryptophan. The D gene is left open where the match is weak. Part of the rows lack a size; the others show once, few, many or a class for expanded clones.

TRBV29-1	NA	TRBJ2-2	NA	CSVLPGVGAGELFF	TGCAGCGTTCTTCCGGGGGTCGGTGCCGGGGAGCTGTTTTTT
TRBV28	TRBD1	TRBJ1-5	NA	CASRPGTGGISNQPQHF	TGTGCCAGCAGACCCGGGACAGGGGGAATAAGCAATCAGCCCCAGCATTTT
TRBV7-2	TRBD1	TRBJ1-6	many	CASSFRGQGSSPLHF	TGTGCCAGCAGTTTTCGGGGACAGGGATCTTCACCCCTCCACTTT
TRBV10-3	NA	TRBJ1-2	NA	CAISVGQGANTF	NA
TRBV5-4	TRBD2	TRBJ2-5	NA	CASSFRAGGVETQYF	TGTGCCAGCAGCTTTCGAGCGGGAGGGGTGGAGACCCAGTACTTC
TRBV6-6	TRBD2	TRBJ2-1	NA	CASRWTSGRSDEQFF	TGTGCCAGCAGATGGACTAGCGGGAGATCCGATGAGCAGTTCTTC
TRBV4-1	NA	TRBJ1-6	NA	CASSQVSLDSPLHF	TGCGCCAGCAGCCAAGTGTCGCTGGATTCACCCCTCCACTTT
TRBV5-1	TRBD1	TRBJ2-6	few	CASWTGTPGANVLTF	TGCGCCAGCTGGACAGGGACCCCTGGGGCCAACGTCCTGACTTTC
TRBV4-1	TRBD2	TRBJ2-1	NA	CASSPLAGVGSYNEQFF	TGCGCCAGCAGCCCTCTAGCGGGAGTGGGATCCTACAATGAGCAGTTCTTC
TRBV15	NA	TRBJ1-2	NA	CATSRDTGLGMDGYTF	TGTGCCACCAGCAGAGATACGGGACTAGGGATGGATGGCTACACCTTC
TRBV24-1	TRBD1	TRBJ1-4	few	CATSDPTLRDRLREKLFF	TGTGCCACCAGTGACCCTACGCTCCGGGACAGGCTTCGAGAAAAACTGTTTTTT
TRBV7-6	NA	TRBJ2-1	NA	CASSLLEKGNEQFF	TGTGCCAGCAGCTTACTGGAGAAGGGGAATGAGCAGTTCTTC
TRBV12-3/TRBV12-4	TRBD1	TRBJ2-4	few	CASRRQGTKNIQYF	TGTGCCAGCAGACGACAGGGAACCAAAAACATTCAGTACTTC
TRBV7-2	NA	TRBJ1-1	many	CASRSQGNTEAFF	TGTGCCAGCAGATCACAGGGGAACACTGAAGCTTTCTTT
TRBV12-3/TRBV12-4	NA	TRBJ2-4	NA	CASRPSAGAKNIQYF	TGTGCCAGCAGACCGAGTGCAGGGGCCAAAAACATTCAGTACTTC
TRBV4-1	NA	TRBJ2-5	NA	CASSQTRSLETQYF	TGCGCCAGCAGCCAGACCCGGTCCCTAGAGACCCAGTACTTC
TRBV7-2	TRBD2	TRBJ2-7	many	CASSHARTSYYEQYF	TGTGCCAGCAGCCACGCAAGGACTAGTTACTACGAGCAGTACTTC
TRBV29-1	NA	TRBJ2-1	NA	CSGGLGHNEQFF	TGCAGCGGTGGTCTGGGACACAATGAGCAGTTCTTC
TRBV12-3/TRBV12-4	TRBD2	TRBJ2-1	few	CASRKTSGSHEQFF	TGTGCCAGCAGGAAGACTAGCGGGAGCCACGAGCAGTTCTTC
TRBV20-1	NA	TRBJ1-3	NA	CSARVPGNTIYF	TGCAGTGCTAGAGTCCCTGGAAACACCATATATTTT
TRBV20-1	NA	TRBJ2-2	few	CSARGASGTGELFF	TGCAGTGCTAGAGGGGCCTCGGGTACCGGGGAGCTGTTTTTT
TRBV11-2	NA	TRBJ2-1	many	CASSLLTGLRNEQFF	TGTGCCAGCAGCTTGTTAACCGGACTTCGGAATGAGCAGTTCTTC
TRBV19	NA	TRBJ1-1	NA	CASSIYRLGDTEAFF	TGTGCCAGTAGTATATACCGCCTAGGGGACACTGAAGCTTTCTTT
TRBV7-6	NA	TRBJ2-1	NA	CASSLDRAKNNEQFF	TGTGCCAGCAGCTTAGACAGGGCAAAAAACAATGAGCAGTTCTTC
TRBV7-2	NA	TRBJ2-7	many	CASSLPGSTYEQYF	TGTGCCAGCAGCTTACCTGGCAGTACCTACGAGCAGTACTTC
TRBV6-5	TRBD1	TRBJ1-2	few	CASRMRGGAYGYTF	TGTGCCAGCAGAATGCGAGGGGGCGCGTATGGCTACACCTTC
TRBV7-2	NA	TRBJ2-5	few	CASSLEWGETQYF	TGTGCCAGCAGCTTAGAGTGGGGAGAGACCCAGTACTTC
TRBV7-2	TRBD1	TRBJ2-7	many	CASSPIRGTGLGEQYF	TGTGCCAGCAGCCCAATACGTGGGACAGGGTTGGGCGAGCAGTACTTC
TRBV7-2	TRBD1	TRBJ1-1	few	CASSGGPGQGNEAFF	TGTGCCAGCAGCGGAGGACCGGGACAGGGTAATGAAGCTTTCTTT
TRBV6-1	TRBD1	TRBJ2-7	NA	CASRDSYEQYF	TGTGCCAGCCGGGACAGCTACGAGCAGTACTTC
TRBV7-8	NA	TRBJ1-2	many	CASSLGGQTDPSNYGYTF	TGTGCCAGCAGCTTAGGAGGACAGACGGACCCTAGTAACTATGGCTACACCTTC
TRBV15	NA	TRBJ1-1	few	CATNQRKGLNTEAFF	TGTGCCACCAACCAGAGAAAAGGGTTGAACACTGAAGCTTTCTTT
TRBV7-9	NA	TRBJ2-1	many	CASSSGANEQFF	TGTGCCAGCAGCTCGGGGGCAAATGAGCAGTTCTTC
TRBV29-1	TRBD1	TRBJ2-3	few	CSARQGTDTQYF	TGCAGCGCAAGACAGGGTACAGATACGCAGTATTTT
TRBV7-6	NA	TRBJ1-3	NA	CASSPVVSGNTIYF	TGTGCCAGCAGCCCGGTTGTCTCTGGAAACACCATATATTTT
TRBV7-2	NA	TRBJ2-1	NA	CASSFPGWGQFF	TGTGCCAGCAGTTTTCCCGGTTGGGGGCAGTTCTTC
TRBV19	TRBD1	TRBJ1-2	NA	CASSIDSFLSVTGAGYTF	TGTGCCAGTAGTATAGATTCTTTCCTTTCAGTGACAGGGGCTGGCTACACCTTC
TRBV6-1	NA	TRBJ2-1	few	CASSRPRAGSSYNEQFF	TGTGCCAGCAGCCGACCCAGGGCGGGATCCTCCTACAATGAGCAGTTCTTC
TRBV20-1	TRBD2	TRBJ2-5	few	CSAGASGAQETQYF	TGCAGTGCTGGGGCTAGCGGGGCTCAAGAGACCCAGTACTTC
TRBV10-3	TRBD1	TRBJ2-2	NA	CAISGPDRVTGELFF	TGTGCCATCAGTGGTCCGGACAGGGTCACCGGGGAGCTGTTTTTT
TRBV6-1	NA	TRBJ2-7	many	CASSAAVAHYNEQYF	TGTGCCAGCAGTGCCGCCGTTGCACACTACAACGAGCAGTACTTC
TRBV2	NA	TRBJ2-2	many	CASSREHGELFF	TGTGCCAGCAGTAGAGAGCACGGGGAGCTGTTTTTT
TRBV6-2/TRBV6-3	NA	TRBJ2-6	few	CASSYSRGRGAGANVLTF	TGTGCCAGCAGTTACAGCAGGGGGAGGGGGGCTGGGGCCAACGTCCTGACTTTC
TRBV4-3	TRBD2	TRBJ2-5	NA	CASSQVTSGRGETQYF	TGCGCCAGCAGCCAAGTGACTAGCGGGAGGGGGGAGACCCAGTACTTC
TRBV19	NA	TRBJ2-1	few	CASSIGAGEGANEQFF	TGTGCCAGTAGTATCGGAGCGGGGGAGGGGGCCAATGAGCAGTTCTTC
TRBV7-9	NA	TRBJ1-2	many	CASSLTSTQASYGYTF	TGTGCCAGCAGCTTAACCTCGACGCAGGCTAGTTATGGCTACACCTTC
TRBV7-2	NA	TRBJ1-1	NA	CASSPRGAMNTEAFF	TGTGCCAGCAGCCCCCGGGGAGCCATGAACACTGAAGCTTTCTTT
TRBV14	NA	TRBJ2-1	NA	CASSLWGITISYNEQFF	TGTGCCAGCAGCCTGTGGGGTATAACTATCTCCTACAATGAGCAGTTCTTC
TRBV7-9	NA	TRBJ2-3	NA	CASSLYRAFDGDTQYF	TGTGCCAGCAGCTTATATCGAGCTTTTGACGGAGATACGCAGTATTTT
TRBV11-2	NA	TRBJ1-6	NA	CASSLRVFSYNSPLHF	TGTGCCAGCAGCCTCAGGGTATTTTCCTATAATTCACCCCTCCACTTT
TRBV7-2	TRBD2	TRBJ2-7	many	CASSPHGSGSHEQYF	TGTGCCAGCAGCCCCCATGGTAGCGGGAGCCACGAGCAGTACTTC